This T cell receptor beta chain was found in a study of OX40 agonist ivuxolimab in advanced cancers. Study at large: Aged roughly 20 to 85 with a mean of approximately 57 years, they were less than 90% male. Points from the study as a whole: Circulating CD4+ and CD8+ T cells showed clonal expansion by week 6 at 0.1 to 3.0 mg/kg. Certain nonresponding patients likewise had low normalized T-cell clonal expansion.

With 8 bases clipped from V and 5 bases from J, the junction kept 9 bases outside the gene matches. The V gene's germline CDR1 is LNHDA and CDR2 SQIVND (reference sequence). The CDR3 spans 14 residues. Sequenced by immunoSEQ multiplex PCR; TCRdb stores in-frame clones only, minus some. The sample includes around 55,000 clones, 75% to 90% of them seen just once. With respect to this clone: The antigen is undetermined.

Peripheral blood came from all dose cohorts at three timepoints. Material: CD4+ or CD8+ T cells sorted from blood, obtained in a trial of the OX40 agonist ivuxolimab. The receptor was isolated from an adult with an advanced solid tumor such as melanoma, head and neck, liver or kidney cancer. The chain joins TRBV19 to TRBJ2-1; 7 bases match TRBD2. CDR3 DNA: TGTGCCAGTGCCCTAGCGGCAAGCAACAATGAGCAGTTCTTC. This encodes CASALAASNNEQFF.